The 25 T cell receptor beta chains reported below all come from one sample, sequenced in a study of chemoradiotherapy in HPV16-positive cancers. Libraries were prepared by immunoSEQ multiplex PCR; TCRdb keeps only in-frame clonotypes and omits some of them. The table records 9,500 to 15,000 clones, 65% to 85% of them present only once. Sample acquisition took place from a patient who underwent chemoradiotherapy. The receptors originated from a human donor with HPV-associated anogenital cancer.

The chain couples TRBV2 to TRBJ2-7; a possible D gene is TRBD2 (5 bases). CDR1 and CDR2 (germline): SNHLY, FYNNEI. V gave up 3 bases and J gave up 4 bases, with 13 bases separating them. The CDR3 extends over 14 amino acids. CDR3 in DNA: TGTGCCAGCAGTGAGCAAGGACTCGGGTACGAGCAGTACTTC. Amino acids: CASSEQGLGYEQYF.

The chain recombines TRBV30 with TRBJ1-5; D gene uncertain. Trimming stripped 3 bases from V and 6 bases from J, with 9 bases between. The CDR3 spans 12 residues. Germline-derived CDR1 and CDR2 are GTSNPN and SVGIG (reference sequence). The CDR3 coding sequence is TGTGCCTGGAGAAGGGATGGTCAGCCCCAGCATTTT. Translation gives CAWRRDGQPQHF.

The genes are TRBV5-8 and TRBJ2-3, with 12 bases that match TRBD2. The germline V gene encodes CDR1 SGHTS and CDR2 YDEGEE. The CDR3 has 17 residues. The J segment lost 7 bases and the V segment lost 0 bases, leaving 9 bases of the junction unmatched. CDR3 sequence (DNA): TGTGCCAGCAGCTTGGACTGGTCACTAGCGGGGGGCAATACGCAGTATTTT. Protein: CASSLDWSLAGGNTQYF.

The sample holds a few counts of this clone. The CDR3 nucleotides are TGTGCCACCAGCAGAGTCCAGGGGGTAGGTTCACCCCTCCACTTT. Translating it yields CATSRVQGVGSPLHF. This chain joins TRBV15 and TRBJ1-6, with 7 nucleotides matching TRBD1. Germline assignment: CDR1 LNHNV and CDR2 YYDKDF (reference sequence). The CDR3 spans 15 residues. V shed 1 base and J 9 bases; nucleotides not matched to a gene: 6.

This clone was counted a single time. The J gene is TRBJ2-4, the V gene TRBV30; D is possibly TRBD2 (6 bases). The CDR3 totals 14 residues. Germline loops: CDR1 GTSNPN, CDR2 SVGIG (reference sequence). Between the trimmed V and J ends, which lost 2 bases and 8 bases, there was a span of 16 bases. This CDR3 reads CAWSNGGSVDIQYF. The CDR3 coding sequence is TGTGCCTGGAGTAACGGGGGTTCTGTAGACATTCAGTACTTC.

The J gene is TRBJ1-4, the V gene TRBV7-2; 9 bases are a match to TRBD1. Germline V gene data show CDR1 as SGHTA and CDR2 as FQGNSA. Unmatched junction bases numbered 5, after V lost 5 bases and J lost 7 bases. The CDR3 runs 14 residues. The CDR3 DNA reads TGTGCCAGCAGCATAGACAGGGGGGGTGAAAAACTGTTTTTT. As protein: CASSIDRGGEKLFF. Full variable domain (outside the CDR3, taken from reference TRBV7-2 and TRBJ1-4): GAGVSQSPSNKVTEKGKDVELRCDPISGHTALYWYRQSLGQGLEFLIYFQGNSAPDKSGLPSDRFSAERTGGSVSTLTIQRTQQEDSAVYLCASSIDRGGEKLFFGSGTQLSVL.

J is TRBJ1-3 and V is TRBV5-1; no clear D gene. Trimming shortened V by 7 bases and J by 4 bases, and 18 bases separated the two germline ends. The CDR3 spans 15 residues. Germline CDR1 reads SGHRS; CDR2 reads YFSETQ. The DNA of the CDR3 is TGCGCCAGCCCTACACCCATCCCGGGAGGAAACACCATATATTTT. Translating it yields CASPTPIPGGNTIYF.

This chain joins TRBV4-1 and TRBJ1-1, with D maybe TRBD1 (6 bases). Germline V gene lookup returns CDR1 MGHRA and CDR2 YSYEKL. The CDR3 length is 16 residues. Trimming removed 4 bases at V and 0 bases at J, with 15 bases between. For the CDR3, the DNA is TGCGCCAGCAGCCCCCGGGCGGGGGCCATGAACACTGAAGCTTTCTTT. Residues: CASSPRAGAMNTEAFF.

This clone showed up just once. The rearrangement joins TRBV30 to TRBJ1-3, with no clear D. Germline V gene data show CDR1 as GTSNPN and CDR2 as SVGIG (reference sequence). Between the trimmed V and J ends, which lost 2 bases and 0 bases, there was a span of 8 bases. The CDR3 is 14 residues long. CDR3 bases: TGTGCCTGGAGTCCCCCCAGCTCTGGAAACACCATATATTTT. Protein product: CAWSPPSSGNTIYF.

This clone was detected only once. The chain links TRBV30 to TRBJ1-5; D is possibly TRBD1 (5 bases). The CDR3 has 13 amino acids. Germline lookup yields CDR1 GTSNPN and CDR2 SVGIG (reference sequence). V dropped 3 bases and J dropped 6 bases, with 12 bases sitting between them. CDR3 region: CAWRGVPSQPQHF. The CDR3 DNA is TGTGCCTGGAGAGGGGTGCCGAGTCAGCCCCAGCATTTT.

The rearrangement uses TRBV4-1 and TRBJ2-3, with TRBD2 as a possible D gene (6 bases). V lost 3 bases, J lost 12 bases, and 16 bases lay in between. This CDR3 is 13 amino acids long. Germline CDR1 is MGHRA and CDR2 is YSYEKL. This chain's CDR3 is CASSQARDSSQYF. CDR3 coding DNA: TGCGCCAGCAGCCAGGCTAGGGACTCTTCTCAGTATTTT.

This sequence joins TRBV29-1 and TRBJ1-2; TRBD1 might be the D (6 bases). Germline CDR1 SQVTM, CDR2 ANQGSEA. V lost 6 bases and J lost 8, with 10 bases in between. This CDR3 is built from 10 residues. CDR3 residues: CSVPGVGYTF. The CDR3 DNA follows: TGCAGCGTGCCAGGGGTAGGCTACACCTTC. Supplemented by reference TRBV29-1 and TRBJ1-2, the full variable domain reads SAVISQKPSRDICQRGTSLTIQCQVDSQVTMMFWYRQQPGQSLTLIATANQGSEATYESGFVIDKFPISRPNLTFSTLTVSNMSPEDSSIYLCSVPGVGYTFGSGTRLTVV.

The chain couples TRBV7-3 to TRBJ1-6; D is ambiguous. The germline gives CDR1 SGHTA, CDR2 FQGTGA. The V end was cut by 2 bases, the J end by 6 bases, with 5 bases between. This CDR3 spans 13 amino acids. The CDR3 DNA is TGTGCCAGCAGCTTAGTGCGTAATTCACCCCTCCACTTT. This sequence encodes CASSLVRNSPLHF.

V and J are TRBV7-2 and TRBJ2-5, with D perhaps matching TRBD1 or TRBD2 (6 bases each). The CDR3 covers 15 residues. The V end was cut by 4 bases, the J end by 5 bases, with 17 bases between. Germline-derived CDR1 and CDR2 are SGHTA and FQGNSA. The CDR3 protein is CASSSQGGNGETQYF. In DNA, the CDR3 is TGTGCCAGCAGCTCACAAGGGGGGAACGGGGAGACCCAGTACTTC.

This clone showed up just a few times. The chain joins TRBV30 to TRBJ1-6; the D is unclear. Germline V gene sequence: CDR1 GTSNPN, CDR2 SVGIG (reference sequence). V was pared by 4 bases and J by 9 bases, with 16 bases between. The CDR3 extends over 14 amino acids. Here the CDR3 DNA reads TGTGCCTGGAATTGGCGCGTGTTCGGTTCACCCCTCCACTTT. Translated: CAWNWRVFGSPLHF.

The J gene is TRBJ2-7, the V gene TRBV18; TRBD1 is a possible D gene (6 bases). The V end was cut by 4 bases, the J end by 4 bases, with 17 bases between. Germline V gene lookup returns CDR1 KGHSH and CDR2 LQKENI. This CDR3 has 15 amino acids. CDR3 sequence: CASSQQGNEGYEQYF. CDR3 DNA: TGTGCCAGCTCACAACAGGGAAATGAGGGATACGAGCAGTACTTC.

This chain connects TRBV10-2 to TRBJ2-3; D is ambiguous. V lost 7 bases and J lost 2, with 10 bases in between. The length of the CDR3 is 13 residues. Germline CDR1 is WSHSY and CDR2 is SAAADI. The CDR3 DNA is TGCGCCAGCAATTCAGGCCCCACAGATACGCAGTATTTT. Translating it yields CASNSGPTDTQYF.

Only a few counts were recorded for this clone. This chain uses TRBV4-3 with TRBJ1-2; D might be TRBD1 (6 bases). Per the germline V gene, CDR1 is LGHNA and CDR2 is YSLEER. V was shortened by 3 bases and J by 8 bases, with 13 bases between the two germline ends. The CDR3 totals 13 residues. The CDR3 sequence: CASSQAGERGYTF. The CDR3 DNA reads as TGCGCCAGCAGCCAGGCAGGGGAAAGGGGCTACACCTTC.

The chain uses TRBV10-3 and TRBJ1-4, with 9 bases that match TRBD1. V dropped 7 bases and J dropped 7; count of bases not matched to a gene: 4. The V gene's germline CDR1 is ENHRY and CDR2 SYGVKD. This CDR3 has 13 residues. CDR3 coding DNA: TGTGCCATCAAGGGACAGGGCGGTGAAAAACTGTTTTTT. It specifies CAIKGQGGEKLFF.

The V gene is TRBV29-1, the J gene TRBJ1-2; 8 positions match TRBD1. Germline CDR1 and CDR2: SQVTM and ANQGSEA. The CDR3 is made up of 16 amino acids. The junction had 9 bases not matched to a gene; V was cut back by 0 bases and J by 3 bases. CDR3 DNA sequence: TGCAGCGTTGAAGATCGTAGCTCAGGGGGCTACTATGGCTACACCTTC. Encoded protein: CSVEDRSSGGYYGYTF.

The CDR3 DNA reads as TGTGCCAGCGAGGGGCATTTCTCCTACGAGCAGTACTTC. It specifies CASEGHFSYEQYF. The V and J genes are TRBV6-1 and TRBJ2-7, with D tentatively TRBD1 or TRBD2 (5 bases each). The CDR3 contains 13 residues. CDR1 is MNHNS, CDR2 SASEGT, per germline. Deletions cut 8 bases from V and 0 bases from J, with 11 bases between.

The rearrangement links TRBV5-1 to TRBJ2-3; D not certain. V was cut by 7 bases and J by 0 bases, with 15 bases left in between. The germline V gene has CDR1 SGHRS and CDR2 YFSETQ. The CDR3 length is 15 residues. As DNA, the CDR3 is TGCGCCAGCCATCCCGCCCGCCAGAGCACAGATACGCAGTATTTT. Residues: CASHPARQSTDTQYF.

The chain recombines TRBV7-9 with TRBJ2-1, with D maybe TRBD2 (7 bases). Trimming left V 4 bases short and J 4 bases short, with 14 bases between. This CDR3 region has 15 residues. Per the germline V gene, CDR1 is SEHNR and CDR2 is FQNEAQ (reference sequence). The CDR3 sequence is CASSSRGRDYNEQFF. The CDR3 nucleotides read TGTGCCAGCAGCTCGCGGGGGCGCGATTACAATGAGCAGTTCTTC. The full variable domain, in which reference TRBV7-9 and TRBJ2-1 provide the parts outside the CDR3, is DTGVSQNPRHKITKRGQNVTFRCDPISEHNRLYWYRQTLGQGPEFLTYFQNEAQLEKSRLLSDRFSAERPKGSFSTLEIQRTEQGDSAMYLCASSSRGRDYNEQFFGPGTRLTVL.

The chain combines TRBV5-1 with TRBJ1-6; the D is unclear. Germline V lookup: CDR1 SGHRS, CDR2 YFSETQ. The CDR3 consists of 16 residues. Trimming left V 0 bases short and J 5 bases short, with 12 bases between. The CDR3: CASSLGGTIDNSPLHF. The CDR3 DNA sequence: TGCGCCAGCAGCTTGGGCGGAACGATTGATAATTCACCCCTCCACTTT. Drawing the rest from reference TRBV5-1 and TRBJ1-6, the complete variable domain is KAGVTQTPRYLIKTRGQQVTLSCSPISGHRSVSWYQQTPGQGLQFLFEYFSETQRNKGNFPGRFSGRQFSNSRSEMNVSTLELGDSALYLCASSLGGTIDNSPLHFGNGTRLTVT.

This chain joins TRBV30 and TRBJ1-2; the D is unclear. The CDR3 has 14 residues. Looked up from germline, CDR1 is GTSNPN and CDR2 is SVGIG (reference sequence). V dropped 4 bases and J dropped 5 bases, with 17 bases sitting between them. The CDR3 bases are TGTGCCTGGAAAGGGCAGGAAACGCCTTATGGCTACACCTTC. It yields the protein CAWKGQETPYGYTF.